These 22 T cell receptor beta chains came from one sample sequenced in a study of cytomegalovirus exposure and HLA in healthy donors. PCR amplification relied on 60 Vbeta primers (plus 13 Jbeta primers). The table came from immunoSEQ multiplex PCR; TCRdb's copy has only in-frame clones and leaves some out. The sample contains 95,000 to 150,000 clones, around 70% of which appear only once. Specimen: PBMCs. These receptors were taken from a woman aged 35 to 49 in good health and CMV-seronegative.

The chain employs TRBV5-4 and TRBJ2-5, with 12 bases identical to TRBD2. Germline values: CDR1 SGHNT, CDR2 YYREEE (reference sequence). This CDR3 has 15 amino acids. J lost 7 bases, V lost 0 bases, and 4 bases had no gene match. CDR3 amino acids: CASSLGLAGVRTQYF. As DNA, the CDR3 is TGTGCCAGCAGCTTGGGACTAGCGGGGGTGAGGACCCAGTACTTC.

This clone has only a few counts. V is TRBV5-1 and J is TRBJ2-3; 8 bases align to TRBD2. Germline V gene sequence: CDR1 SGHRS, CDR2 YFSETQ. The CDR3 runs 15 residues. V trimming: 1 base; J trimming: 2 bases; junction bases outside the gene matches: 3. CDR3 loop: CASSLTSGPTDTQYF. DNA of the CDR3: TGCGCCAGCAGCTTGACTAGCGGACCCACAGATACGCAGTATTTT.

J is TRBJ1-3 and V is TRBV7-2; D unclear. This CDR3 is built from 17 residues. The V gene lost 4 bases and the J gene lost 0 bases, with 16 bases spanning the gap. The germline V gene has CDR1 SGHTA and CDR2 FQGNSA. The chain's CDR3 is CASSSGLGRVSGNTIYF. The CDR3 DNA reads as TGTGCCAGCAGCTCGGGTCTAGGCAGAGTCTCTGGAAACACCATATATTTT.

CDR3: CASTQGPNQPQHF. CDR3 in DNA: TGTGCCAGCACGCAGGGCCCCAATCAGCCCCAGCATTTT. This chain uses TRBV25-1 with TRBJ1-5; the D gene is possibly TRBD1 (5 bases). CDR1 is MGHDK, CDR2 SYGVNS, per germline. V lost 7 bases and J 3 bases, leaving 10 bases between the germline ends. The CDR3 spans 13 residues.

The sample holds a few counts of this clone. This chain uses TRBV5-1 with TRBJ2-5, with 9 bases lining up with TRBD1. In germline, CDR1 is SGHRS, CDR2 YFSETQ. The CDR3 totals 14 residues. V lost 4 bases and J lost 3; bases outside the gene matches: 4. The CDR3 sequence: CASSVQGAEETQYF. CDR3 sequence (DNA): TGCGCCAGCAGCGTACAGGGGGCCGAAGAGACCCAGTACTTC.

CDR3 residues: CASSLGLAEGTQYF. CDR3 coding DNA: TGTGCCAGCAGCTTAGGACTAGCGGAGGGTACGCAGTATTTT. V gene TRBV11-2 combines with J gene TRBJ2-3; TRBD2 matches 9 bases. Germline trimming cut 1 base from V and 8 bases from J; bases unmatched to any gene: 4. This CDR3 contains 14 residues. Germline CDR1 is SGHAT and CDR2 is FQNNGV. Complete variable domain (other parts from reference TRBV11-2 and TRBJ2-3): EAGVAQSPRYKIIEKRQSVAFWCNPISGHATLYWYQQILGQGPKLLIQFQNNGVVDDSQLPKDRFSAERLKGVDSTLKIQPAKLEDSAVYLCASSLGLAEGTQYFGPGTRLTVL.

This clone was seen only a few times. The chain recombines TRBV5-1 with TRBJ1-4; a possible D gene is TRBD1 (5 bases). In germline, CDR1 is SGHRS, CDR2 YFSETQ. V shed 0 bases and J shed 2 bases, with 11 bases lying between them. The CDR3 contains 16 residues. The CDR3 DNA follows: TGCGCCAGCAGCTTGGTGACAGCGGGTACTAATGAAAAACTGTTTTTT. Translating gives CASSLVTAGTNEKLFF.

The chain recombines TRBV30 with TRBJ1-5; unclear D gene. With 1 base removed from V and 5 bases from J, the gap between germline ends came to 9 bases. Germline V gene data show CDR1 as GTSNPN and CDR2 as SVGIG (reference sequence). This CDR3 spans 13 amino acids. The CDR3 sequence: CAWSARQDQPQHF. DNA of the CDR3: TGTGCCTGGAGTGCCCGACAAGATCAGCCCCAGCATTTT.

The rearrangement links TRBV6-6 to TRBJ2-2, with D maybe TRBD1 (6 bases). CDR1 and CDR2 (germline): MNHNY, SVGAGI (reference sequence). The CDR3 contains 16 residues. V was trimmed by 8 bases and J by 5 bases, leaving 21 bases between them. The CDR3 here is CASPRQSGTKTGELFF. The CDR3 DNA follows: TGTGCCAGCCCCCGCCAATCCGGGACAAAAACCGGGGAGCTGTTTTTT.

V gene TRBV2 combines with J gene TRBJ2-1; 14 bases fit TRBD2. Per the germline V gene, CDR1 is SNHLY and CDR2 is FYNNEI. The CDR3 sequence is 17 residues long. V lost 6 bases to trimming and J lost 0 bases; unmatched junction nucleotides: 4. The CDR3 nucleotides are TGTGCCAGCAGCGGACTAGCGGGGGGCCCCTCCTACAATGAGCAGTTCTTC. This codes for CASSGLAGGPSYNEQFF.

J is TRBJ2-5 and V is TRBV5-4; maybe TRBD2 (6 bases). CDR3 length equals 15 residues. V was shortened by 0 bases and J by 5 bases, with 14 bases between the two germline ends. CDR1 and CDR2 (germline): SGHNT, YYREEE (reference sequence). As DNA, the CDR3 is TGTGCCAGCAGCTTGGCCCCGACTAGTCGTGAGACCCAGTACTTC. This gives the protein CASSLAPTSRETQYF. The full variable domain, completed using reference TRBV5-4 and TRBJ2-5, is ETGVTQSPTHLIKTRGQQVTLRCSSQSGHNTVSWYQQALGQGPQFIFQYYREEENGRGNFPPRFSGLQFPNYSSELNVNALELDDSALYLCASSLAPTSRETQYFGPGTRLLVL.

This clone appeared a few times. Here the CDR3 reads CASSQGSSGTAYEQYF. DNA of the CDR3: TGCGCCAGCAGCCAAGGGTCAAGCGGGACGGCCTACGAGCAGTACTTC. J is TRBJ2-7 and V is TRBV4-1; 7 bases line up with TRBD2. Trimming cost V 1 base and J 2 bases; bases outside gene matches: 8. The germline V gene has CDR1 MGHRA and CDR2 YSYEKL. This CDR3 spans 16 amino acids.

About this clone: Other DNA sequences in the sample encode the same CDR3. The chain carries TRBV2 and TRBJ2-3; 11 bases are a match to TRBD2. The CDR3 extends over 14 amino acids. CDR1 SNHLY and CDR2 FYNNEI come from the germline V gene. V lost 5 bases and J lost 7; bases outside the gene matches: 5. The CDR3 here is CASSRTSGLHTQYF. The CDR3 DNA reads as TGTGCCAGCAGTCGGACTAGCGGGTTACATACGCAGTATTTT. The whole variable domain, filled in from reference TRBV2 and TRBJ2-3, reads EPEVTQTPSHQVTQMGQEVILRCVPISNHLYFYWYRQILGQKVEFLVSFYNNEISEKSEIFDDQFSVERPDGSNFTLKIRSTKLEDSAMYFCASSRTSGLHTQYFGPGTRLTVL.

This clone was recorded a few times. This sequence joins TRBV7-3 and TRBJ2-1; D gene uncertain. This CDR3 has 15 residues. CDR1 SGHTA and CDR2 FQGTGA come from the germline V gene. The V end lost 5 bases, the J end lost 4 bases, and 15 bases lay between the germline ends. CDR3 in amino acids: CASSPRPGFYNEQFF. Here the CDR3 DNA reads TGTGCCAGCAGCCCACGCCCGGGTTTTTACAATGAGCAGTTCTTC.

The chain carries TRBV3-2 and TRBJ2-7; TRBD2, the table's D call, lacks a check against the DNA. TRBV3-2 is classified as a pseudogene. The CDR3 runs to 9 residues. The CDR3 protein is CASNREQYF. As DNA, the CDR3 is TGTGCCAGCAATCGCGAGCAGTACTTC.

The V call is TRBV11-1, the J call TRBJ1-2; 11 bases align to TRBD1. With V trimmed by 7 bases and J by 5 bases, 9 bases remained unmatched. CDR1 is SGHAT, CDR2 FQDESV, per germline (reference sequence). This CDR3 region has 15 residues. CDR3 loop: CASTTGTGGGYGYTF. The CDR3 DNA sequence: TGTGCCAGCACCACCGGGACAGGGGGTGGATATGGCTACACCTTC.

V gene TRBV4-1 combines with J gene TRBJ2-5; TRBD2 agrees at 10 bases. The CDR3 length is 15 residues. CDR1 is MGHRA and CDR2 is YSYEKL in the germline V gene. V shed 3 bases, J shed 2 bases, and the junction held 3 bases outside the gene matches. The DNA of the CDR3 is TGCGCCAGCAGCCAGGGACTAGCGCAACAAGAGACCCAGTACTTC. Its protein product is CASSQGLAQQETQYF.

This clone was seen only a few times. The chain uses TRBV19 and TRBJ2-3; 7 bases are shared with TRBD1. The CDR3 is 16 residues long. J lost 1 base, V lost 3 bases, and 7 bases had no gene match. Looked up from germline, CDR1 is LNHDA and CDR2 is SQIVND (reference sequence). The CDR3 coding sequence is TGTGCCAGTAGTATGGACGGGACAGTCCGCACAGATACGCAGTATTTT. Translation gives CASSMDGTVRTDTQYF.

Regarding this clone: The same CDR3 also results from other DNA sequences found in this sample. The chain carries TRBV19 and TRBJ2-6, with TRBD1 matching 9 bases. Germline loops: CDR1 LNHDA, CDR2 SQIVND (reference sequence). This CDR3 has 18 residues. The ends lost 6 bases at V and 2 bases at J; junction bases unmatched: 11. The CDR3 protein is CASSRTGTGKTGANVLTF. For the CDR3, the DNA is TGTGCCAGTAGCAGGACCGGGACAGGGAAAACTGGGGCCAACGTCCTGACTTTC.

With respect to this clone: The sample holds other DNA sequences that translate to the same CDR3. The chain links TRBV6-6 to TRBJ1-2; D is ambiguous. Trimming removed 2 bases at V and 2 bases at J, with 6 bases between. In germline, CDR1 is MNHNY, CDR2 SVGAGI (reference sequence). The CDR3 has 13 amino acids. CDR3 bases: TGTGCCAGCAGTTACGAGGGCAACTATGGCTACACCTTC. It specifies CASSYEGNYGYTF.

As concerns this clone: At one boundary the junction diverges from the germline segment, which might be a read error. V and J are TRBV7-2 and TRBJ2-3; the D gene is possibly TRBD2 (6 bases). CDR1 is SGHTA and CDR2 is FQGNSA in the germline V gene. The CDR3 consists of 14 residues. The CDR3 region is CASSLGGGRGGISF. In nucleotides, the CDR3 is TGTGCCAGCAGCTTAGGCGGAGGGCGGGGCGGAATTAGCTTT.

This clone was seen a few times. The chain combines TRBV18 with TRBJ2-5, with 10 bases fitting TRBD2. V gave up 2 bases and J gave up 5 bases; unmatched junction bases: 8. Germline V gene data show CDR1 as KGHSH and CDR2 as LQKENI. This CDR3 is built from 16 residues. The CDR3 region has the DNA TGTGCCAGCTCACCAATAGCTAGCGGGAGTCCGGAGACCCAGTACTTC. Amino acid sequence: CASSPIASGSPETQYF.